This T cell receptor beta chain was documented in a study of shared clonotypes between healthy human individuals. This table comes from immunoSEQ multiplex PCR, and its TCRdb copy is limited to in-frame clones, with some not included. The sample shows around 690,000 clones, 90% of them seen only once. From germline, CDR1 is SEHNR and CDR2 FQNEAQ (reference sequence). V was shortened by 1 base and J by 8 bases, with 15 bases between the two germline ends. The CDR3 runs to 15 residues. This clone was observed a single time. The sequenced sample consisted of memory CD8+ T cells from PBMCs. Documented subset: CD45RO+ cells pooled with CCR7-negative TemRA cells. This TCR came from a man between 18 and 35 years old in good health. Some clones in this sample may be carry-over from other donors' samples. This chain uses TRBV7-9 with TRBJ2-1; perhaps D is TRBD1 or TRBD2 (5 bases each). CDR3 sequence (DNA): TGTGCCAGCAGCTTAGTGGGGACCCGACGCGATGAGCAGTTCTTC. Its protein product is CASSLVGTRRDEQFF.